This TCR beta chain originates from a study of T cells in Graves' hyperthyroidism and ophthalmopathy. Hyperthyroidism of Graves' type that showed no ophthalmopathy progression within 18 months was stable. PBMCs stemmed from approximately 9.1 ml fresh peripheral blood. Germline loops: CDR1 SGHRS, CDR2 YFSETQ. With 2 bases removed from V and 6 bases from J, the gap between germline ends came to 12 bases. CDR3 size: 13 residues. RNA transcripts yielded amplified TCR beta CDR3 regions. The TCR CDR3 was amplified in a first-round RT-PCR using the HTBI primer set. TCRdb reprocessed the multiplex PCR reads via MiXCR and lists one record per CDR3 protein. Here the sample spans a few hundred thousand distinct CDR3 sequences, 14% to 15% being singletons.

The receptor's source is a woman aged 25 to 45 with Graves' hyperthyroidism. The chain joins TRBV5-1 to TRBJ2-7; perhaps D is TRBD1 or TRBD2 (5 bases each). The source material was blood. As DNA, the CDR3 is TGCGCCAGCAGCTTCAGGGTGGCGGGCGAGCAGTACTTC. This translates into CASSFRVAGEQYF.